Below are 9 T cell receptor beta chains sequenced from a single sample in a study of T cells after posttransplantation cyclophosphamide. Profiling relied on immunoSEQ multiplex PCR, and the TCRdb table lists in-frame clones only, not all of them. Listed here are 24,000 or so clones without any singletons, the top ten holding more than 1.5%. Treatment was busulfan-fludarabine conditioning, a marrow graft, and cyclophosphamide on days +3 and +4. The input for sequencing was PBMCs, taken after allogeneic stem cell transplant with posttransplant cyclophosphamide. The receptors stem from a young adult male patient who received an allogeneic stem cell transplant from a related donor, was CMV-positive, and had no GVHD. Some T cells may have come from the graft donor.

Ten or more counts support this clone. The V gene is TRBV7-6, the J gene TRBJ2-3; a possible D gene is TRBD1 (5 bases). V was pared by 0 bases and J by 0 bases, with 7 bases between. CDR1 and CDR2 (germline): SGHVS, FNYEAQ. The CDR3 totals 15 residues. The CDR3 DNA follows: TGTGCCAGCAGCTTAGCTGGGGCAAGCACAGATACGCAGTATTTT. This encodes CASSLAGASTDTQYF. Filled out from reference TRBV7-6 and TRBJ2-3, the complete variable domain reads GAGVSQSPRYKVTKRGQDVALRCDPISGHVSLYWYRQALGQGPEFLTYFNYEAQQDKSGLPNDRFSAERPEGSISTLTIQRTEQRDSAMYRCASSLAGASTDTQYFGPGTRLTVL.

This clone was counted many times. This chain joins TRBV12-5 and TRBJ2-3; TRBD2 is a possible D gene (5 bases). Trimming removed 7 bases at V and 2 bases at J, with 13 bases between. CDR1 is LGHNT, CDR2 FRNRAP, per germline. CDR3 length: 14 amino acids. This CDR3 reads CASAGSGITDTQYF. CDR3 in DNA: TGTGCTAGTGCCGGGTCGGGGATCACAGATACGCAGTATTTT.

This clone was observed at least ten times. The V and J genes are TRBV19 and TRBJ2-2; D is perhaps TRBD2 (6 bases). Germline-derived CDR1 and CDR2 are LNHDA and SQIVND (reference sequence). The CDR3 is made up of 15 amino acids. Trimming pared 8 bases from V and 0 bases from J, leaving 13 bases between. Here the CDR3 reads CASPDTSPNTGELFF. CDR3 sequence (DNA): TGTGCCAGTCCTGATACTAGCCCGAACACCGGGGAGCTGTTTTTT.

This clone was recorded many times. The chain employs TRBV9 and TRBJ2-7; D possibly corresponds to TRBD1 (6 bases). The CDR3 covers 13 residues. Germline CDR1 and CDR2: SGDLS and YYNGEE. V gave up 5 bases and J gave up 6 bases, with 15 bases separating them. The CDR3 region has the DNA TGTGCCAGCAGTCGCCAGGGCAGGGGCGAGCAGTACTTC. Amino acid sequence: CASSRQGRGEQYF. Combining the CDR3 with reference TRBV9 and TRBJ2-7 gives the whole variable domain DSGVTQTPKHLITATGQRVTLRCSPRSGDLSVYWYQQSLDQGLQFLIQYYNGEERAKGNILERFSAQQFPDLHSELNLSSLELGDSALYFCASSRQGRGEQYFGPGTRLTVT.

This clone has just a few counts. This chain links TRBV2 with TRBJ2-7; 10 bases line up with TRBD1. In germline, CDR1 is SNHLY, CDR2 FYNNEI. The CDR3 has 15 residues. With 7 bases clipped from V and 6 bases from J, the junction kept 12 bases outside the gene matches. CDR3 in amino acids: CASTFTGTGDSEQYF. CDR3 coding DNA: TGTGCCAGCACGTTTACAGGGACAGGGGACTCCGAGCAGTACTTC. Complete variable domain (other parts from reference TRBV2 and TRBJ2-7): EPEVTQTPSHQVTQMGQEVILRCVPISNHLYFYWYRQILGQKVEFLVSFYNNEISEKSEIFDDQFSVERPDGSNFTLKIRSTKLEDSAMYFCASTFTGTGDSEQYFGPGTRLTVT.

This clone has ten or more counts. V is TRBV5-1 and J is TRBJ2-2; the match to TRBD1 covers 9 bases. The V gene end was trimmed by 0 bases and the J gene end by 6 bases; junction bases not matched to a gene: 15. The CDR3 has 19 amino acids. Germline V gene data show CDR1 as SGHRS and CDR2 as YFSETQ. CDR3 DNA: TGCGCCAGCAGCTTGGCCAAGATACCGGGACAGGGAAGGTCCGGGGAGCTGTTTTTT. This encodes CASSLAKIPGQGRSGELFF. The full variable domain, its missing parts supplied by reference TRBV5-1 and TRBJ2-2, is KAGVTQTPRYLIKTRGQQVTLSCSPISGHRSVSWYQQTPGQGLQFLFEYFSETQRNKGNFPGRFSGRQFSNSRSEMNVSTLELGDSALYLCASSLAKIPGQGRSGELFFGEGSRLTVL.

The table lists this clone with many counts. The chain links TRBV7-2 to TRBJ2-1, with TRBD2 matching over 14 bases. The length of the CDR3 is 15 residues. Germline lookup yields CDR1 SGHTA and CDR2 FQGNSA. Trimming cost V 5 bases and J 8 bases; bases outside gene matches: 5. This CDR3 is CASSTGTSGSDEQFF. The CDR3 nucleotides read TGTGCCAGCAGCACCGGGACTAGCGGGAGCGATGAGCAGTTCTTC. Full variable domain (remainder filled in from reference TRBV7-2 and TRBJ2-1): GAGVSQSPSNKVTEKGKDVELRCDPISGHTALYWYRQSLGQGLEFLIYFQGNSAPDKSGLPSDRFSAERTGGSVSTLTIQRTQQEDSAVYLCASSTGTSGSDEQFFGPGTRLTVL.

This clone was found a few times. The genes are TRBV27 and TRBJ2-2; no clear D. Germline CDR1 is MNHEY and CDR2 is SMNVEV (reference sequence). The V and J ends lost 7 bases and 7 bases respectively, with 19 bases between them. This CDR3 contains 15 residues. The CDR3 region has the DNA TGTGCCAGCAAGGAACAGAGCTCACTTCACGGGGAGCTGTTTTTT. Its protein product is CASKEQSSLHGELFF.

At least ten counts were recorded for this clone. The chain recombines TRBV28 with TRBJ2-7; TRBD2 might be the D (5 bases). V was clipped by 2 bases and J by 4 bases, with 15 bases between them. Germline assignment: CDR1 MDHEN and CDR2 SYDVKM. This CDR3 comprises 15 residues. CDR3 region: CASSLRLPRGYEQYF. For the CDR3, the DNA is TGTGCCAGCAGTTTAAGACTACCAAGAGGGTACGAGCAGTACTTC.